This passage covers 13 T cell receptor beta chains from one sample sequenced in a study of T cells in women clearing cervical HPV infection. Clones were read by immunoSEQ multiplex PCR, and TCRdb kept only the in-frame ones, dropping some. The listing contains 31,000 or so clones. The sequencing sample was made of blood buffy coat. The receptors originated from a woman aged 18 to 75 with a cervical HPV16 infection that either progressed to CIN3+ or cleared (not recorded which).

On this clone itself: The read terminates 3 residues ahead of where the CDR3 ends, so the germline J gene completes it. Other nucleotide sequences from this sample produce the same CDR3. The J gene is TRBJ1-4, the V gene TRBV11-3; D possibly corresponds to TRBD1 (6 bases). The CDR3 extends over 15 amino acids. Trimming took 5 bases from V and 8 from J, leaving 18 bases between them. Germline V lookup: CDR1 SGHNT, CDR2 YENEEA. The sequenced CDR3 bases are TGTGCCAGCAGCCGACGGCAGGGGATCAACGAAAAA. Protein: CASSRRQGINEK. The full CDR3 protein reads CASSRRQGINEKLFF.

About this clone itself: The read terminates 3 residues ahead of where the CDR3 ends, so the germline J gene completes it. The chain is built from TRBV13 and TRBJ2-7, with D perhaps matching TRBD2 (6 bases). Germline V gene sequence: CDR1 PRHDT, CDR2 FYEKMQ (reference sequence). This CDR3 is 14 amino acids long. Trimming stripped 4 bases from V and 2 bases from J, with 12 bases between. CDR3 protein: CASSSSGVTYEQYF. The DNA read from the CDR3 is TGTGCCAGCAGCTCCTCGGGGGTAACCTACGAG.

Turning to this clone: The sequenced fragment ends 3 residues before the CDR3 boundary, so the rest is inferred from the germline J gene. This chain uses TRBV19 with TRBJ2-1; 11 bases are shared with TRBD2. The CDR3 loop spans 15 amino acids. V lost 4 bases, J lost 5 bases, and 4 bases stayed unmatched. The germline CDR1 and CDR2 sequences are LNHDA and SQIVND (reference sequence). Partial CDR3 DNA: TGTGCCAGTAGTAGGATGGGACTAGCGGACAATGAG. The encoded protein is CASSRMGLADNE. The full CDR3 sequence reads CASSRMGLADNEQFF.

The sequenced part of the CDR3 DNA is TGTGCCAGCAGTCTCCGACAGGGCGCCTTCAATGAG. Amino acids: CASSLRQGAFNE. The entire CDR3 is CASSLRQGAFNEQFF. The chain couples TRBV14 to TRBJ2-1; TRBD1 agrees at 7 bases. The read ends 3 residues before the CDR3 terminus; that terminus is restored from the germline J gene. From germline, CDR1 is SGHDN and CDR2 FVKESK. The V and J ends lost 6 bases and 6 bases, in that order; junction bases with no gene match: 11. This CDR3 has 15 amino acids. The complete variable domain, with remaining parts taken from reference TRBV14 and TRBJ2-1, reads EAGVTQFPSHSVIEKGQTVTLRCDPISGHDNLYWYRRVMGKEIKFLLHFVKESKQDESGMPNNRFLAERTGGTYSTLKVQPAELEDSGVYFCASSLRQGAFNEQFFGPGTRLTVL.

Comments on this clone: The read stops 3 residues short of the end of the CDR3; the missing end is completed from the germline J gene. V gene TRBV5-8 combines with J gene TRBJ2-7; tentative D call: TRBD1 (5 bases). Germline-derived CDR1 and CDR2 are SGHTS and YDEGEE. This CDR3 is built from 13 residues. V shed 6 bases and J shed 1 base, with 11 bases lying between them. CDR3 in amino acids: CASTPRQSYEQYF. The DNA read from the CDR3 is TGTGCCAGCACCCCCCGACAGTCCTACGAG.

With respect to this clone: The sequenced fragment ends 3 residues before the CDR3 boundary, so the rest is inferred from the germline J gene. V gene TRBV7-7 combines with J gene TRBJ2-2; 7 nucleotides line up with TRBD2. Germline V lookup: CDR1 SSHAT, CDR2 FNYEAQ (reference sequence). The CDR3 is 14 amino acids. V dropped 8 bases and J dropped 0; count of bases not matched to a gene: 3. The sequenced CDR3 bases are TGTGCCAGCCGACTAGCAGCGAACACCGGGGAG. Translation: CASRLAANTGE. In full, the CDR3 is CASRLAANTGELFF.

With respect to this clone: With the read ending 3 residues before the CDR3 end, the germline J gene is used to fill in that end. The rearrangement links TRBV5-6 to TRBJ1-2; D ambiguous. Germline V lookup: CDR1 SGHDT, CDR2 YYEEEE. The CDR3 runs 15 residues. This chain's CDR3 is CASTSLGGEYYDYTF. CDR3 DNA (partial): TGTGCCAGCACCTCACTCGGCGGGGAGTACTACGAC.

As regards this clone: Sequencing ends 3 residues short of the CDR3 end; the germline J gene provides the rest. The V and J genes are TRBV4-1 and TRBJ2-1; tentatively, D is TRBD2 (6 bases). The V gene lost 4 bases and the J gene lost 9 bases, with 22 bases spanning the gap. Germline assignment: CDR1 MGHRA and CDR2 YSYEKL. The CDR3 has 16 residues. CDR3 bases read: TGCGCCAGCAGCCTCAACGTTGCTAGCGATCGGGGTGAG. It specifies CASSLNVASDRGE. The CDR3 in full is CASSLNVASDRGEQFF.

About this clone itself: Read coverage stops 3 residues before the CDR3 terminus; the germline J gene supplies the remainder. Other DNA sequences in this specimen translate into the identical CDR3. This chain links TRBV7-9 with TRBJ2-2, with D unclear. CDR1 is SEHNR and CDR2 is FQNEAQ in the germline V gene (reference sequence). The CDR3 consists of 15 residues. The CDR3 loop is CASSLEGQDNSPLFF. CDR3 DNA, as far as it was read: TGTGCCAGCAGCTTAGAGGGTCAGGATAATTCGCCG.

As concerns this clone: The read gets to within 3 residues of the CDR3 end, and the germline J gene fills in the rest. V and J are TRBV20-1 and TRBJ1-1; 9 positions match TRBD1. Germline loops: CDR1 DFQATT, CDR2 SNEGSKA (reference sequence). Trimming removed 5 bases from V and 4 bases from J; junction bases left unmatched: 2. The length of the CDR3 is 12 residues. The CDR3 sequence is CSARTGATEAFF. CDR3 DNA, as far as it was read: TGCAGTGCTCGGACAGGGGCCACTGAA.

Remarks on this clone: The missing CDR3 end, 3 residues past where the read stops, is filled in from the germline J gene. V gene TRBV6-2 or TRBV6-3 combines with J gene TRBJ1-1, with D perhaps TRBD1 (6 bases). The V gene lost 6 bases and the J gene lost 0 bases, with 14 bases spanning the gap. This CDR3 has 15 amino acids. Germline CDR1 is MNHEY and CDR2 is SVGEGT. The DNA read from the CDR3 is TGTGCCAGCAGCTTTCCGGGACACTTGAACACTGAA. Translated: CASSFPGHLNTE. The CDR3 reads in full as CASSFPGHLNTEAFF.

A word on this clone: From the germline J gene comes the end of the CDR3, since the read stops 3 residues before it. The V call is TRBV18, the J call TRBJ1-2, with 7 bases that match TRBD1. The CDR3 totals 14 residues. Germline V gene data show CDR1 as KGHSH and CDR2 as LQKENI. The CDR3 DNA, read in part, is TGTGCCAGCGTAACCGGGACAGCCTCCTACGAC. The encoded protein is CASVTGTASYD. The full CDR3 protein is CASVTGTASYDYTF.

Concerning this clone: The read stops 3 residues short of the end of the CDR3; the missing end is completed from the germline J gene. The chain uses TRBV10-3 and TRBJ1-6; D gene uncertain. This CDR3 has 12 residues. V was trimmed by 3 bases and J by 8 bases, leaving 5 bases between them. The V gene's germline CDR1 is ENHRY and CDR2 SYGVKD. CDR3 region: CAISEQYSPLHF. CDR3 DNA, as far as it was read: TGTGCCATCAGTGAACAGTATTCACCC.